This TCR beta chain is drawn from a study of cytomegalovirus exposure and HLA in healthy donors. Study overall: Earlier, 150 million to 200 million T cells were analyzed, and some 120 million unique TCR beta sequences were found among them.

PCR involved 60 Vbeta and 13 Jbeta primers. Only in-frame clones appear in the TCRdb table, and some are missing; sequencing was by immunoSEQ multiplex PCR. The table lists some 200,000 clones, 75% to 90% of them singletons. Germline assignment: CDR1 MNHEY and CDR2 SVGAGI. The V end was cut by 7 bases, the J end by 3 bases, with 14 bases between. CDR3 length equals 14 residues. The genes are TRBV6-5 and TRBJ2-3; D gene uncertain. The source of this sequence is a woman aged 45-59 years in good health and CMV-seropositive. Sequenced input: PBMCs. CDR3: CASTPAGGTDTQYF. The CDR3 DNA sequence: TGTGCCAGCACTCCGGCAGGTGGTACAGATACGCAGTATTTT.